The 6 T cell receptor beta chains given below trace back to one sample, sequenced in a study of T cells in Graves' hyperthyroidism and ophthalmopathy. Using RNA transcripts as the source, TCR beta CDR3 regions were amplified. An initial round of RT-PCR targeting the TCR CDR3 relied on the HTBI primer set. In TCRdb, the multiplex PCR reads were re-called with MiXCR into one record per CDR3 protein. The sample holds about 350,000 distinct CDR3 sequences, about 20% seen once. The specimen sequenced was blood. The receptor source for this set is a woman younger than 35 with Graves' hyperthyroidism.

This clonotype appeared a few times. The chain combines TRBV25-1 with TRBJ2-2, with a weak D call TRBD1 (6 bases). The germline CDR1 and CDR2 sequences are MGHDK and SYGVNS. The ends were cut back, 3 bases at V and 1 base at J, with 12 bases in the middle. The CDR3 sequence is 16 residues long. CDR3 region: CASSDAVQGNTGELFF. The CDR3 DNA reads as TGTGCCAGCAGTGATGCTGTACAGGGGAACACCGGGGAGCTGTTTTTT.

This clonotype was seen ten or more times. The chain employs TRBV18 and TRBJ1-2; D gene ambiguous. The CDR3 extends over 14 amino acids. Trimming took 5 bases from V and 6 from J, leaving 16 bases between them. Germline CDR1 KGHSH, CDR2 LQKENI. CDR3 bases: TGTGCCAGCTCATTCGACGGTTTTGGAGATGGCTACACCTTC. This sequence encodes CASSFDGFGDGYTF.

The V call is TRBV9, the J call TRBJ2-1; TRBD2 might be the D (6 bases). The CDR3 spans 15 residues. Germline V gene lookup returns CDR1 SGDLS and CDR2 YYNGEE. V dropped 3 bases and J dropped 0 bases, with 10 bases sitting between them. The CDR3 bases are TGTGCCAGCAGCGAGACGGGGGACTCCTACAATGAGCAGTTCTTC. It is translated as CASSETGDSYNEQFF. Complete variable domain (other parts from reference TRBV9 and TRBJ2-1): DSGVTQTPKHLITATGQRVTLRCSPRSGDLSVYWYQQSLDQGLQFLIQYYNGEERAKGNILERFSAQQFPDLHSELNLSSLELGDSALYFCASSETGDSYNEQFFGPGTRLTVL.

This clonotype occurred many times. The chain carries TRBV14 and TRBJ1-1, with a weak D call TRBD1 (6 bases). The CDR3 runs to 14 residues. Germline V CDR1 and CDR2: SGHDN, FVKESK. V dropped 0 bases and J dropped 8 bases, with 13 bases sitting between them. The DNA of the CDR3 is TGTGCCAGCAGCCAAGATCTTGGGGGGGCGGAAGCTTTCTTT. Protein product: CASSQDLGGAEAFF.

V gene TRBV6-5 combines with J gene TRBJ1-3, with D maybe TRBD1 (5 bases). Germline V CDR1 and CDR2: MNHEY, SVGAGI. Trimming removed 1 base at V and 0 bases at J, with 13 bases between. The CDR3 loop spans 17 amino acids. The CDR3 reads CASSYWAGGPSGNTIYF. CDR3 nucleotides: TGTGCCAGCAGTTACTGGGCGGGGGGACCCTCTGGAAACACCATATATTTT.

The chain couples TRBV5-1 to TRBJ1-5, with D unclear. Germline loops: CDR1 SGHRS, CDR2 YFSETQ. V shed 1 base and J shed 4 bases, with 9 bases lying between them. There are 14 residues in the CDR3. CDR3: CASSLTSDNQPQHF. CDR3 sequence (DNA): TGCGCCAGCAGCTTGACGTCAGATAATCAGCCCCAGCATTTT.